These T cell receptor beta chains were read from a single sample in a study of shared clonotypes between healthy human individuals. The protocol was immunoSEQ multiplex PCR, while the TCRdb copy is restricted to in-frame clones and leaves out a portion. The sample records about 2.1 million clones, roughly 95% being singletons. The material sequenced was naive CD8+ T cells from PBMCs. Receptors were obtained from a man between 18 and 35 years old in good health. Some clones in this sample may be carry-over from other donors' samples. The CDR3 runs from the conserved cysteine through the conserved F or W. Fields, in order: clone size, V gene, J gene, CDR3 protein. Clone size appears in some rows only: once, few, many, or a class for an expanded clone.

>.|TRBV6-1|TRBJ2-7
CASSIGQGSYEQYF
>.|TRBV28|TRBJ2-3
CASSLDLGTTDTQYF
>.|TRBV5-1|TRBJ2-7
CASSFRDRGIYEQYF
>.|TRBV11-2|TRBJ1-3
CASSFSGDTIYF
>.|TRBV7-9|TRBJ1-3
CASSLALGFTNTIYF
>.|TRBV6-6|TRBJ1-3
CASSFPTGVGNTIYF
>.|TRBV10-3|TRBJ2-5
CAISEGAGGTQETQYF
>.|TRBV7-9|TRBJ2-1
CASKKDIFPMLGDEQFF
>.|TRBV7-9|TRBJ1-4
CASSLGPSGGDNEKLFF
>.|TRBV7-6|TRBJ2-6
CASSLGDRNVLTF
>.|TRBV11-2|TRBJ1-1
CASSFFPLGGEAFF
>.|TRBV27|TRBJ2-3
CASSFGFGDTDTQYF
>.|TRBV4-3|TRBJ2-1
CASSQYRDGEQFF
>.|TRBV13|TRBJ2-1
CASSLGRDPEQFF
>.|TRBV5-1|TRBJ2-7
CASSLALRYEQYF
>.|TRBV27|TRBJ2-7
CASSLRGTQDGQYF
>.|TRBV6-5|TRBJ2-1
CASSYGAGYNEQFF
>.|TRBV7-9|TRBJ1-1
CASSLREAQPWKF
>.|TRBV7-8|TRBJ2-5
CASSLSPTGERETQYF
>.|TRBV27|TRBJ1-2
CASSLSSASPASYGYTF
>.|TRBV5-4|TRBJ2-1
CASSLERGGRGYEQFF
>.|TRBV27|TRBJ2-1
CASSLSWSSYNEQFF
>.|TRBV11-2|TRBJ2-1
CASSLTRRWLAGVNEQFF
>.|TRBV27|TRBJ2-3
CASSRPTGKDTQYF
>once|TRBV7-8|TRBJ1-1
CASSSDRDMNTEAFF
>.|TRBV6-1|TRBJ2-5
CASSELPLWTQYF
>.|TRBV29-1|TRBJ1-1
CSVEGWAEAFF
>.|TRBV13|TRBJ2-7
CASSSEYEQYF
>.|TRBV19|TRBJ2-7
CASSISSGEGSYEQYF
>once|TRBV19|TRBJ1-5
CASTTKTGQPQHF
>.|TRBV6-1|TRBJ2-7
CATTGGWEQYF
>.|TRBV5-6|TRBJ2-3
CASSSKGLAGGPTDTQYF
>.|TRBV28|TRBJ2-7
CASSSHRVYEQYF
>.|TRBV6-6|TRBJ1-4
CASSYTGASNEKLFF
>.|TRBV5-4|TRBJ2-7
CASSSAPTAINPYEQYF
>.|TRBV28|TRBJ2-1
CASSLLDRGTYNEQFF
>.|TRBV15|TRBJ2-1
CATSRDRDYSYNEQFF
>.|TRBV28|TRBJ2-1
CASSGPGSYNEQFF
>.|TRBV15|TRBJ2-1
CATSSSNRDEQFF
>.|TRBV21-1|TRBJ2-1
CASSKGRWRIHNEQFF
>.|TRBV15|TRBJ2-7
CATSSSRGTTGEQYF
>.|TRBV6-6|TRBJ1-1
CASSYSNKMNTEAFF
>.|TRBV9|TRBJ2-7
CASSGGGTYEQYF
>.|TRBV15|TRBJ2-7
CATSRDWAGGEQYF
>.|TRBV4-1|TRBJ2-7
CASSQETGNHEQYF
>.|TRBV29-1|TRBJ2-1
CSVEAMTGWVNEQFF
>.|TRBV15|TRBJ2-7
CATSRDGAGGAGDF
>.|TRBV28|TRBJ2-1
CASSFLGEQFF
>.|TRBV30|TRBJ1-6
CACPGISRRSPLHF
>.|TRBV7-7|TRBJ1-4
CASSPGTGGHEKLFF
>.|TRBV25-1|TRBJ1-3
CASSQGGDTIYF